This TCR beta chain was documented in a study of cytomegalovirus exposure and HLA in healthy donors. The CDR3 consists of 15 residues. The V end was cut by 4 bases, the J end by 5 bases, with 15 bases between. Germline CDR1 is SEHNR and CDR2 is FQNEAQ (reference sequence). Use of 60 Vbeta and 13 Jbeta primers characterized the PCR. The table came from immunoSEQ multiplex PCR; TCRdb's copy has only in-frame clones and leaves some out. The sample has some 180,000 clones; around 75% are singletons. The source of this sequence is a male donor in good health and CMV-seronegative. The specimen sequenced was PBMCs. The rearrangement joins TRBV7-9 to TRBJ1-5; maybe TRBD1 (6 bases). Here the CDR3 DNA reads TGTGCCAGCAGCTCGGGGGGGTGGGGGCATCAGCCCCAGCATTTT. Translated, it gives CASSSGGWGHQPQHF. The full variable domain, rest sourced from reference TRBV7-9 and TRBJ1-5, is DTGVSQNPRHKITKRGQNVTFRCDPISEHNRLYWYRQTLGQGPEFLTYFQNEAQLEKSRLLSDRFSAERPKGSFSTLEIQRTEQGDSAMYLCASSSGGWGHQPQHFGDGTRLSIL.